These 23 T cell receptor beta chains originate from one sample sequenced in a study of TIL therapy for anti-PD-1-resistant metastatic lung cancer. The time point: pre-treatment sample, taken before nivolumab and TIL therapy. The immunoSEQ assay was v3. Data came from immunoSEQ multiplex PCR; TCRdb stores just in-frame clones and leaves some out. This sample carries approximately 60,000 clones, roughly four fifths of them seen once, and the ten largest clones take under 3%. Material: blood, obtained at baseline. The receptors were gathered from a person aged 25 to 85 with non-small cell lung cancer.

V usage is TRBV4-1 and J usage is TRBJ2-7, with D perhaps given as TRBD1 or TRBD2 (6 bases each). From germline, CDR1 is MGHRA and CDR2 YSYEKL. This CDR3 comprises 16 residues. The V gene lost 0 bases and the J gene lost 2 bases, with 14 bases spanning the gap. CDR3 in amino acids: CASSQDRGARTYEQYF. In nucleotides, the CDR3 is TGCGCCAGCAGCCAAGATAGGGGGGCTCGAACCTACGAGCAGTACTTC.

This chain links TRBV28 with TRBJ2-7; D may be TRBD2 (7 bases). The germline V gene encodes CDR1 MDHEN and CDR2 SYDVKM. CDR3 length: 16 amino acids. V lost 3 bases, J lost 4 bases, and 19 bases lay in between. The CDR3, as DNA: TGTGCCAGCAGTTTCTATGGGAGGGGGGGAATGTACGAGCAGTACTTC. It codes for CASSFYGRGGMYEQYF.

This clone has just one count. The genes are TRBV7-3 and TRBJ1-1, with 9 bases lining up with TRBD1. Losses at the gene ends were 5 bases for V and 3 bases for J; bases not matched to a gene: 10. Germline V gene data show CDR1 as SGHTA and CDR2 as FQGTGA. The CDR3 is 16 amino acids. CDR3 nucleotide sequence: TGTGCCAGCAGCCCCGCGGGACAGGGACCGTACACTGAAGCTTTCTTT. Translated, it gives CASSPAGQGPYTEAFF.

This clone has only a few counts. V gene TRBV19 combines with J gene TRBJ2-7, with 14 bases matching TRBD2. The germline CDR1 and CDR2 sequences are LNHDA and SQIVND (reference sequence). V trimming: 6 bases; J trimming: 5 bases; junction bases outside the gene matches: 9. CDR3 length: 16 amino acids. The DNA of the CDR3 is TGTGCCAGTAGCCTTCCGGGACTAGCGGGAGAGCACGAGCAGTACTTC. Its protein is CASSLPGLAGEHEQYF.

This chain uses TRBV23-1 with TRBJ2-7, with TRBD1 matching over 9 bases. TRBV23-1 is an open reading frame whose function is uncertain. The CDR3 is 14 residues long. V dropped 4 bases and J dropped 4; count of bases not matched to a gene: 5. CDR3 sequence (DNA): TGCGCCAGCAGTCGACCGGGACAGGGTTACGAGCAGTACTTC. This sequence encodes CASSRPGQGYEQYF.

The V call is TRBV27, the J call TRBJ2-3, with a possible D match to TRBD2 (6 bases). This CDR3 region has 15 residues. Trimming removed 7 bases from V and 5 bases from J, with 19 bases in between. Germline V gene lookup returns CDR1 MNHEY and CDR2 SMNVEV (reference sequence). CDR3 protein: CASTGVGTGQDTQYF. CDR3 coding DNA: TGTGCCAGCACTGGGGTGGGGACTGGGCAAGATACGCAGTATTTT.

This clone occurred a few times. The chain's CDR3 is CASRVGGLNTEAFF. Here the CDR3 DNA reads TGTGCCAGTAGAGTCGGCGGATTGAACACTGAAGCTTTCTTT. The chain joins TRBV19 to TRBJ1-1; no clear D gene. The V gene's germline CDR1 is LNHDA and CDR2 SQIVND (reference sequence). CDR3 size: 14 residues. V shed 6 bases and J shed 0 bases, with 11 bases lying between them.

The CDR3 is CASSFRGSGNTIYF. Written as DNA, the CDR3 is TGTGCCAGCAGTTTCAGGGGGTCTGGAAACACCATATATTTT. The rearrangement links TRBV27 to TRBJ1-3; 7 positions match TRBD1. Germline V gene lookup returns CDR1 MNHEY and CDR2 SMNVEV (reference sequence). V lost 3 bases to trimming and J lost 1 base; unmatched junction nucleotides: 0. The length of the CDR3 is 14 residues.

This clone was counted between two and nine times. The chain combines TRBV28 with TRBJ1-2; 10 bases are shared with TRBD1. The CDR3 totals 14 residues. Germline V CDR1 and CDR2: MDHEN, SYDVKM. The J segment lost 7 bases and the V segment lost 8 bases, leaving 10 bases of the junction unmatched. CDR3 residues: CASQSGQGVAGYTF. As DNA, the CDR3 is TGTGCCAGCCAATCCGGACAGGGGGTGGCTGGCTACACCTTC.

Here the CDR3 reads CASSLTALYNSPLHF. The CDR3 nucleotides read TGTGCCAGCAGCTTGACGGCCCTCTATAATTCACCCCTCCACTTT. The chain recombines TRBV7-2 with TRBJ1-6; D gene ambiguous. Germline V gene sequence: CDR1 SGHTA, CDR2 FQGNSA. V dropped 3 bases and J dropped 3 bases, with 9 bases sitting between them. This CDR3 spans 15 amino acids. Supplemented by reference TRBV7-2 and TRBJ1-6, the full variable domain reads GAGVSQSPSNKVTEKGKDVELRCDPISGHTALYWYRQSLGQGLEFLIYFQGNSAPDKSGLPSDRFSAERTGGSVSTLTIQRTQQEDSAVYLCASSLTALYNSPLHFGNGTRLTVT.

The gene calls are TRBV29-1 and TRBJ2-7; 9 nucleotides align to TRBD1. CDR3 size: 12 residues. The V and J ends lost 6 bases and 5 bases, in that order; junction bases with no gene match: 5. CDR1 is SQVTM and CDR2 is ANQGSEA in the germline V gene. CDR3 bases: TGCAGCGTGCGGACAGGGGAGGACGAGCAGTACTTC. It encodes CSVRTGEDEQYF.

Turning to this clone: The germline gene is not matched at one end of the junction; a read error may be the cause. V usage is TRBV7-7 and J usage is TRBJ2-3; D gene ambiguous. The germline gives CDR1 SSHAT, CDR2 FNYEAQ (reference sequence). CDR3 length: 15 amino acids. Here the CDR3 DNA reads TGTGCTAGCAGCTTAGACGCGGCTAGCACAGATACGCAGTATTTT. Its protein product is CASSLDAASTDTQYF.

V and J are TRBV6-2 or TRBV6-3 and TRBJ1-1, with D tentatively TRBD1 (5 bases). CDR1 and CDR2 (germline): MNHEY, SVGEGT. V was cut by 5 bases and J by 4 bases, with 8 bases left in between. This CDR3 is 12 amino acids long. The CDR3 reads CASSQGPTEAFF. The CDR3, as DNA: TGTGCCAGCAGTCAGGGTCCCACTGAAGCTTTCTTT.

The chain combines TRBV18 with TRBJ2-5, with unresolved D. Trimming removed 1 base at V and 2 bases at J, with 11 bases between. CDR3 size: 15 residues. Germline loops: CDR1 KGHSH, CDR2 LQKENI. The CDR3 DNA follows: TGTGCCAGCTCACCACGGATTGGGCCGCAAGAGACCCAGTACTTC. It translates to CASSPRIGPQETQYF.

The chain recombines TRBV18 with TRBJ1-5; D is perhaps TRBD1 (5 bases). The CDR3 is 16 amino acids. The germline V gene encodes CDR1 KGHSH and CDR2 LQKENI. V shed 6 bases and J shed 4 bases, with 19 bases lying between them. The CDR3 region is CASSNPGGGGNQPQHF. CDR3 nucleotide sequence: TGTGCCAGCTCTAACCCGGGCGGGGGTGGTAATCAGCCCCAGCATTTT.

The rearrangement uses TRBV16 and TRBJ2-1; D possibly corresponds to TRBD1 (5 bases). The length of the CDR3 is 15 residues. The V gene's germline CDR1 is KGHSY and CDR2 FQNENV. V gave up 4 bases and J gave up 2 bases, with 12 bases separating them. CDR3 amino acids: CASSPPSGPYNEQFF. CDR3 in DNA: TGTGCCAGCAGCCCCCCTTCAGGGCCCTACAATGAGCAGTTCTTC.

The J gene is TRBJ1-2, the V gene TRBV27; 8 positions match TRBD1. The germline V gene has CDR1 MNHEY and CDR2 SMNVEV (reference sequence). The CDR3 covers 16 residues. V gave up 3 bases and J gave up 3 bases; unmatched junction bases: 9. The CDR3 nucleotides read TGTGCCAGCAGTTTGGGCAGGGGGCGGGGGGACTATGGCTACACCTTC. Translation gives CASSLGRGRGDYGYTF.

V gene TRBV19 combines with J gene TRBJ1-5; 7 bases align to TRBD1. Germline V gene lookup returns CDR1 LNHDA and CDR2 SQIVND (reference sequence). This CDR3 comprises 15 residues. V lost 8 bases to trimming and J lost 0 bases; unmatched junction nucleotides: 7. This CDR3 is CASSSQGVSNQPQHF. Written as DNA, the CDR3 is TGTGCCAGTTCCTCCCAGGGGGTTAGCAATCAGCCCCAGCATTTT.

The DNA for the CDR3 is TGCAGCGTAGAGAAGACAGGGTCCGAGCAGTACTTC. Translated: CSVEKTGSEQYF. The rearrangement links TRBV29-1 to TRBJ2-7, with 7 bases that match TRBD1. V gave up 6 bases and J gave up 6 bases; unmatched junction bases: 8. Per the germline V gene, CDR1 is SQVTM and CDR2 is ANQGSEA. The CDR3 consists of 12 residues.

This clone appeared once. V and J are TRBV2 and TRBJ1-2, with D unclear. This CDR3 has 11 amino acids. The germline V and J ends were trimmed by 4 bases and 7 bases, with 7 bases remaining between them. Germline V gene sequence: CDR1 SNHLY, CDR2 FYNNEI. The CDR3 DNA is TGTGCCAGCAGTGGTTCCCCTGGCTACACCTTC. Translating gives CASSGSPGYTF.

The rearrangement joins TRBV6-2 or TRBV6-3 to TRBJ2-7; maybe TRBD2 (5 bases). V was clipped by 4 bases and J by 0 bases, with 16 bases between them. Germline CDR1 is MNHEY and CDR2 is SVGEGT. CDR3 length equals 16 residues. CDR3 residues: CASSSPFLGSSYEQYF. The CDR3 coding sequence is TGTGCCAGCAGTTCGCCATTTTTGGGGAGCTCCTACGAGCAGTACTTC.

CDR3 in DNA: TGCGCCAGCAGCTTAACCTTAGGACTAGCGGGAGGGCCGCGACAAGAGACCCAGTACTTC. It yields the protein CASSLTLGLAGGPRQETQYF. The chain employs TRBV5-1 and TRBJ2-5; 15 positions match TRBD2. Germline values: CDR1 SGHRS, CDR2 YFSETQ. V lost 2 bases and J lost 2; bases outside the gene matches: 13. CDR3 size: 20 residues. Filled out from reference TRBV5-1 and TRBJ2-5, the complete variable domain reads KAGVTQTPRYLIKTRGQQVTLSCSPISGHRSVSWYQQTPGQGLQFLFEYFSETQRNKGNFPGRFSGRQFSNSRSEMNVSTLELGDSALYLCASSLTLGLAGGPRQETQYFGPGTRLLVL.

The V and J genes are TRBV18 and TRBJ1-4, with no clear D. Per the germline V gene, CDR1 is KGHSH and CDR2 is LQKENI. This CDR3 region has 15 residues. Trimming took 2 bases from V and 6 from J, leaving 13 bases between them. CDR3 sequence reads: CASSPSRMKDEKLFF. CDR3 nucleotides: TGTGCCAGCTCACCATCGAGAATGAAGGATGAAAAACTGTTTTTT.